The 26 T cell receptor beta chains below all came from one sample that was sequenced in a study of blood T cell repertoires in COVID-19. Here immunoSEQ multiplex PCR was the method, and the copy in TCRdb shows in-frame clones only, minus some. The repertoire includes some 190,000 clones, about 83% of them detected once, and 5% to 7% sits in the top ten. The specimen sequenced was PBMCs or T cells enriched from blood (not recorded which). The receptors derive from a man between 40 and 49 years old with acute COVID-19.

CDR3 amino acids: CASSSQLGNEQFF. In nucleotides, the CDR3 is TGTGCCAGCAGCTCCCAGCTAGGCAATGAGCAGTTCTTC. This chain connects TRBV7-8 to TRBJ2-1; D unresolved. This CDR3 contains 13 residues. V was trimmed by 4 bases and J by 6 bases, leaving 10 bases between them. Germline V gene sequence: CDR1 SGHVS, CDR2 FQNEAQ.

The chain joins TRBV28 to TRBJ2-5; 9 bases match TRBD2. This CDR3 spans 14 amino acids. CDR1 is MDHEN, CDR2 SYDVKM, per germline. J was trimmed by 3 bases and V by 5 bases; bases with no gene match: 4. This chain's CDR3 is CASSPLAGEETQYF. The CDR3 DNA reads TGTGCCAGCAGTCCACTAGCGGGTGAAGAGACCCAGTACTTC. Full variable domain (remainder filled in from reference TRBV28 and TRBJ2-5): DVKVTQSSRYLVKRTGEKVFLECVQDMDHENMFWYRQDPGLGLRLIYFSYDVKMKEKGDIPEGYSVSREKKERFSLILESASTNQTSMYLCASSPLAGEETQYFGPGTRLLVL.

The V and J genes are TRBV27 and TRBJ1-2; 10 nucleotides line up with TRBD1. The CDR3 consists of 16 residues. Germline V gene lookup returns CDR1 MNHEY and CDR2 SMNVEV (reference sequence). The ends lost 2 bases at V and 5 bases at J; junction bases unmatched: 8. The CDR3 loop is CASSLIGTGEQYGYTF. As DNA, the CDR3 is TGTGCCAGCAGTTTAATAGGGACAGGGGAACAATATGGCTACACCTTC.

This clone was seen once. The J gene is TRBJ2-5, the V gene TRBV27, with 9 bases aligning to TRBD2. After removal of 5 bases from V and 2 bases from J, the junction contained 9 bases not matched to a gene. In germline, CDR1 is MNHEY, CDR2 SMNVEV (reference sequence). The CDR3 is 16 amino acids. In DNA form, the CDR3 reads TGTGCCAGCAGTCAAATAGCGGGAGCGGGTCAAGAGACCCAGTACTTC. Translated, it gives CASSQIAGAGQETQYF.

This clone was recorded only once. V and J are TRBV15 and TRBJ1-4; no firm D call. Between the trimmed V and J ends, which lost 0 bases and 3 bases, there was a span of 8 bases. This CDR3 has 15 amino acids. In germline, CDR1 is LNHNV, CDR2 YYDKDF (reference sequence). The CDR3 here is CATSRDTIPNEKLFF. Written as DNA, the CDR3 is TGTGCCACCAGCAGAGACACAATCCCTAATGAAAAACTGTTTTTT.

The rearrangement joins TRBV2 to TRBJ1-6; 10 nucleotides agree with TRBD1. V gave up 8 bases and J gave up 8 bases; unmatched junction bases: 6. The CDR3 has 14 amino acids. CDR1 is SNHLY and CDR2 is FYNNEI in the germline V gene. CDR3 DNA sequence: TGTGCCAGCTCGACAGGGGGCCGGTATTCACCCCTCCACTTT. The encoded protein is CASSTGGRYSPLHF.

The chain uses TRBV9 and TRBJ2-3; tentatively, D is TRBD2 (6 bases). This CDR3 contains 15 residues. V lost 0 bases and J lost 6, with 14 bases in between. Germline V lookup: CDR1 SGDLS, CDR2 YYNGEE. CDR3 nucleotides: TGTGCCAGCAGCGTAGGCGGGACCTCGTGGGATACGCAGTATTTT. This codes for CASSVGGTSWDTQYF. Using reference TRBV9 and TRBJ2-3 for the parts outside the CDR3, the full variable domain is DSGVTQTPKHLITATGQRVTLRCSPRSGDLSVYWYQQSLDQGLQFLIQYYNGEERAKGNILERFSAQQFPDLHSELNLSSLELGDSALYFCASSVGGTSWDTQYFGPGTRLTVL.

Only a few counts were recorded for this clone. This CDR3 is CASRGQGVQETQYF. The DNA of the CDR3 is TGTGCCAGCAGGGGACAGGGGGTTCAAGAGACCCAGTACTTC. The chain couples TRBV2 to TRBJ2-5, with 11 nucleotides matching TRBD1. CDR1 is SNHLY and CDR2 is FYNNEI in the germline V gene. Trimming took 6 bases from V and 2 from J; bases not matched to a gene: 2. The CDR3 contains 14 residues.

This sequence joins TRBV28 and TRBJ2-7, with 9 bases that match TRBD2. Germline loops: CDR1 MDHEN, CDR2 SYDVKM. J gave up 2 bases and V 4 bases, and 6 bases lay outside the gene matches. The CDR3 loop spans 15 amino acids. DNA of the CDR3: TGTGCCAGCAGTTCCCCGACTAGCGGAGCCTACGAGCAGTACTTC. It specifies CASSSPTSGAYEQYF.

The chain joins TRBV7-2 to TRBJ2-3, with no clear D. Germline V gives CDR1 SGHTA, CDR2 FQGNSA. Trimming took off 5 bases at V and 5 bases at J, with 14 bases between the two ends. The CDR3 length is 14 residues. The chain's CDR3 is CASSQTSPRDTQYF. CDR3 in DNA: TGTGCCAGCAGCCAAACTTCGCCTCGAGATACGCAGTATTTT.

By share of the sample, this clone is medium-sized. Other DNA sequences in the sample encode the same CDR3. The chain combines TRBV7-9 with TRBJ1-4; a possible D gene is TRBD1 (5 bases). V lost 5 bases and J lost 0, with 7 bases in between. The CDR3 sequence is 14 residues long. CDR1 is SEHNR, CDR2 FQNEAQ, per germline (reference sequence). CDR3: CASSTGTTNEKLFF. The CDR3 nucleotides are TGTGCCAGCAGCACAGGAACAACTAATGAAAAACTGTTTTTT.

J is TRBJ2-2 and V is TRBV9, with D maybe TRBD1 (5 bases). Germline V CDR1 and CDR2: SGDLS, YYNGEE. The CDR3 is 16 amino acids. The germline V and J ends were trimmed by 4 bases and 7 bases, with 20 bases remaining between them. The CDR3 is CASSTYRKGTSGELFF. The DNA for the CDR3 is TGTGCCAGCAGCACCTACAGGAAGGGTACGAGCGGGGAGCTGTTTTTT.

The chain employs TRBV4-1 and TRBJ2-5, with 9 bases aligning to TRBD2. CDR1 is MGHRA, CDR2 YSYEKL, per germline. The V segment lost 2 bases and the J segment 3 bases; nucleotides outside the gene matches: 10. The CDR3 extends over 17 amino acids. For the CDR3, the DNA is TGCGCCAGCAGCCAAATGGGGGTAGCGGGAGAGGAAGAGACCCAGTACTTC. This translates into CASSQMGVAGEEETQYF.

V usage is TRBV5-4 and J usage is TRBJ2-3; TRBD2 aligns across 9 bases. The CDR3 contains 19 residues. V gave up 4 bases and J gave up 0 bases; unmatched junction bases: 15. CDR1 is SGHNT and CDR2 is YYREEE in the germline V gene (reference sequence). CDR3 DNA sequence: TGTGCCAGCAGCAGTAGCGGGAGCGGTGGAGTCTGGAGCACAGATACGCAGTATTTT. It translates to CASSSSGSGGVWSTDTQYF.

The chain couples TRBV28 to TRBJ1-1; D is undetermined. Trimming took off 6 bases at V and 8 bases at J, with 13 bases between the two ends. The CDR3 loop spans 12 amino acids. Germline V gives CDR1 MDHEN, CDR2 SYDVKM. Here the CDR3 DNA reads TGTGCCAGCAGCCTTGCGCGTCTCGAAGCTTTCTTT. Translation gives CASSLARLEAFF. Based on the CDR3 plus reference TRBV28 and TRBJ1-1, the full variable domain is DVKVTQSSRYLVKRTGEKVFLECVQDMDHENMFWYRQDPGLGLRLIYFSYDVKMKEKGDIPEGYSVSREKKERFSLILESASTNQTSMYLCASSLARLEAFFGQGTRLTVV.

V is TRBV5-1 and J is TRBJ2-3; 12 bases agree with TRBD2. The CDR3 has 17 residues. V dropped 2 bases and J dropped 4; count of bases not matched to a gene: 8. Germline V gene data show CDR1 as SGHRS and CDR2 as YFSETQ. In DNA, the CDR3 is TGCGCCAGCAGCTTCACTAGCGGGAGGACCGGGGCAGATACGCAGTATTTT. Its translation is CASSFTSGRTGADTQYF.

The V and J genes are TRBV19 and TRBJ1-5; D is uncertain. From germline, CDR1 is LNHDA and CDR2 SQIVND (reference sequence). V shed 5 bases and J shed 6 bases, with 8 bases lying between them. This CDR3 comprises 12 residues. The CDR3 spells CASSVGVQPQHF. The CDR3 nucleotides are TGTGCCAGTAGTGTTGGAGTTCAGCCCCAGCATTTT.

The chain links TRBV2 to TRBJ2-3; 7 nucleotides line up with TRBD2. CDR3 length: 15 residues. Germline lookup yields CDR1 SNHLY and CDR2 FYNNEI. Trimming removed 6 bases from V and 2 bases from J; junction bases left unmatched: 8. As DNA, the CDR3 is TGTGCCAGCAGCGGGCGGGGAGGGGTCACAGATACGCAGTATTTT. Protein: CASSGRGGVTDTQYF.

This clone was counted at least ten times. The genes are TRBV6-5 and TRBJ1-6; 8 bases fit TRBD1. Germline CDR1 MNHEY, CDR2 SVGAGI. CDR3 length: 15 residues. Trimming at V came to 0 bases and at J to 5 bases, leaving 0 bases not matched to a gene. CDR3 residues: CASSYSTGDNSPLHF. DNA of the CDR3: TGTGCCAGCAGTTACTCGACAGGGGATAATTCACCCCTCCACTTT.

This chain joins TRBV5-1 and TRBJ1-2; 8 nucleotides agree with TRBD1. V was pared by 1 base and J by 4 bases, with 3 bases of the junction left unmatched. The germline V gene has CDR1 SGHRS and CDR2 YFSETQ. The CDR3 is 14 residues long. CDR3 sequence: CASSLTQGAYGYTF. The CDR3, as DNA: TGCGCCAGCAGCTTGACCCAGGGGGCCTATGGCTACACCTTC.

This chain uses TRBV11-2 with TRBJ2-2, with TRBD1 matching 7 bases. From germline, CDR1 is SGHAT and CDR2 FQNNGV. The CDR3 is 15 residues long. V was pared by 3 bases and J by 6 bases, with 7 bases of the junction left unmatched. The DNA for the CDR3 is TGTGCCAGCAGCTTTAACGTTGGGACAGCCGGGGAGCTGTTTTTT. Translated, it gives CASSFNVGTAGELFF.

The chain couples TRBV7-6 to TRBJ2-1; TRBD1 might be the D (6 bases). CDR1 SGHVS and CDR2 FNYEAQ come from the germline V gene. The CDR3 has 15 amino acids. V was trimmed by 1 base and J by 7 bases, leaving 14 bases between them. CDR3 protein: CASSLEGQGNNEQFF. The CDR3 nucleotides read TGTGCCAGCAGCTTAGAGGGGCAGGGGAATAATGAGCAGTTCTTC.

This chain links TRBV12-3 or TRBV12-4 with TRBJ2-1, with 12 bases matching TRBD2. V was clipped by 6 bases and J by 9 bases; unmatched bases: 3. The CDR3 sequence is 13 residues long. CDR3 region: CASSRLAGVEQFF. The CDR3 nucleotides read TGTGCCAGCAGCCGACTAGCGGGAGTTGAGCAGTTCTTC.

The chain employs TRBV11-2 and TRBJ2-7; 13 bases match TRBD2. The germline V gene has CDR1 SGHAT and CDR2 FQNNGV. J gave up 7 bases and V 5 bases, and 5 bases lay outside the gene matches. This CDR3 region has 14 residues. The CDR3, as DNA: TGTGCCAGCAGCCTCCGACTAGCGGGGGGTGAGCAGTACTTC. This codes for CASSLRLAGGEQYF.

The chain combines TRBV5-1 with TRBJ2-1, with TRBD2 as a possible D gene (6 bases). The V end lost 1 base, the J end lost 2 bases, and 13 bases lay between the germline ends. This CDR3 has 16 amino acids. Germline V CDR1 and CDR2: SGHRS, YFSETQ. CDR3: CASSLRESNPYNEQFF. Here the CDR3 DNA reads TGCGCCAGCAGCTTGCGGGAGTCTAACCCCTACAATGAGCAGTTCTTC.

CDR3 region: CASSEQTGSYNEQFF. The CDR3 coding sequence is TGTGCCAGCAGTGAACAGACGGGCTCCTACAATGAGCAGTTCTTC. V is TRBV2 and J is TRBJ2-1; D ambiguous. This CDR3 has 15 residues. CDR1 and CDR2 from the germline V gene are SNHLY and FYNNEI. The V gene lost 2 bases and the J gene lost 0 bases, with 8 bases spanning the gap.